The entry below gives a single T cell receptor (beta chain) sequence along with its context. What it binds is unknown. Germline lookup yields CDR1 SEHNR and CDR2 FQNEAQ (reference sequence). Trimming stripped 5 bases from V and 0 bases from J, with 14 bases between. The CDR3 runs to 16 residues. For about 5 of the biomarker-study patients, the CD4+ cells were further sorted so as to obtain CD25+CD127- cells. Alopecia areata patients provided lesional scalp punch biopsies and peripheral blood. RNA, once extracted, was reverse transcribed into cDNA for use as the sequencing template. TCRdb's table, derived via immunoSEQ multiplex PCR, lists solely in-frame clones and lacks some. The sample lists 37,000 or so clones, around half occurring once. This entry belongs to a study of CD8+ T cells in alopecia areata. General study points: Alphabeta T cells residing in normal skin are also sequenced in scalp samples. Patients shared TCRs less clearly than mice did, possibly owing to HLA. Higher clonality was seen in lesional scalp than in normal scalp, especially in alopecia totalis/universalis.

The chain employs TRBV7-9 and TRBJ2-1, with D uncertain. The clonotype comes from a human donor with alopecia areata. The sequenced material came from CD4+ Tregs sorted from blood. CDR3 in DNA: TGTGCCAGCAGCCCTAGGGCCTCTAGCTCCTACAATGAGCAGTTCTTC. As protein: CASSPRASSSYNEQFF.